The 6 T cell receptor beta chains in this list originate from one sample, sequenced in a study of T cell changes during pregnancy in multiple sclerosis. The repertoire was sequenced with immunoSEQ multiplex PCR; TCRdb's copy has only in-frame clones and lacks some. The sample shows about 40,000 clones, 92% of them seen only once. The material was CD8+ T cells from peripheral blood mononuclear cells, obtained in the first trimester of pregnancy. The receptors were gathered from a female donor with multiple sclerosis, enrolled in a pregnancy study.

This clone was found once. This chain joins TRBV6-5 and TRBJ1-1, with 7 bases matching TRBD1. This CDR3 is 16 amino acids long. Germline-derived CDR1 and CDR2 are MNHEY and SVGAGI. V lost 4 bases, J lost 1 base, and 9 bases stayed unmatched. The CDR3 reads CASSFKRDSKNTEAFF. The CDR3 DNA reads TGTGCCAGCAGTTTTAAAAGGGACAGCAAGAACACTGAAGCTTTCTTT.

The rearrangement links TRBV15 to TRBJ2-2; D might be TRBD2 (5 bases). The CDR3 is made up of 15 amino acids. The V gene lost 1 base and the J gene lost 3 bases, with 9 bases spanning the gap. The germline V gene encodes CDR1 LNHNV and CDR2 YYDKDF (reference sequence). The CDR3 DNA sequence: TGTGCCACCAGCAGAGCTCCGGGGTACACCGGGGAGCTGTTTTTT. It yields the protein CATSRAPGYTGELFF.

This chain joins TRBV19 and TRBJ1-1; 10 nucleotides align to TRBD1. V was clipped by 5 bases and J by 1 base; unmatched bases: 4. Germline V gene sequence: CDR1 LNHDA, CDR2 SQIVND (reference sequence). The CDR3 loop spans 15 amino acids. The CDR3 DNA is TGTGCCAGTAGTCATTGGACAGGGGGGAACACTGAAGCTTTCTTT. Amino acid sequence: CASSHWTGGNTEAFF.

This clone was seen just once. V is TRBV4-1 and J is TRBJ1-2; TRBD1 matches at 8 bases. The CDR3 loop spans 17 amino acids. The trim removed 1 base at V and 0 bases at J, leaving 7 bases unmatched. Germline loops: CDR1 MGHRA, CDR2 YSYEKL. Here the CDR3 reads CASSQGSGGFSNYGYTF. CDR3 in DNA: TGCGCCAGCAGCCAAGGTTCAGGGGGCTTCTCTAACTATGGCTACACCTTC.

The rearrangement joins TRBV7-2 to TRBJ1-1; maybe TRBD1 (6 bases). The CDR3 is 14 residues long. Germline V gives CDR1 SGHTA, CDR2 FQGNSA. Trimming removed 8 bases at V and 0 bases at J, with 13 bases between. This chain's CDR3 is CASGGRQMNTEAFF. The CDR3 DNA reads TGTGCCAGCGGGGGCAGACAAATGAACACTGAAGCTTTCTTT.

The chain combines TRBV9 with TRBJ2-2; D is undetermined. CDR3 length: 14 residues. Germline assignment: CDR1 SGDLS and CDR2 YYNGEE. Deletions cut 0 bases from V and 0 bases from J, with 3 bases between. In DNA form, the CDR3 reads TGTGCCAGCAGCGTAGCCACGAACACCGGGGAGCTGTTTTTT. It encodes CASSVATNTGELFF.